This is a list of T cell receptor beta chains from one sample in a study of T cell changes during pregnancy in multiple sclerosis. Sequenced by immunoSEQ multiplex PCR; TCRdb stores in-frame clones only, minus some. Among fewer than 85,000 clones listed, about 95% were seen once. The sequences come from peripheral blood, collected in the second trimester of pregnancy. The receptors were sampled from a female donor with multiple sclerosis, enrolled in a pregnancy study. The CDR3 runs from the conserved cysteine through the conserved F or W. The D gene is left open where the match is weak. Clone size is stated in some rows and not others, as once, few, many or a class when expanded.

v_call	cdr3_length	clone_size	d_call	j_call	cdr3_nt	cdr3_aa
TRBV28	15	-	TRBD1	TRBJ1-2	TGTGCCAGCAGTTTAGGGCACAGGGGCCTCTTAGGCTACACCTTC	CASSLGHRGLLGYTF
TRBV9	17	-	-	TRBJ1-3	TGTGCCAGCAGCGTAGGGGGACACACGAGCTCTGGAAACACCATATATTTT	CASSVGGHTSSGNTIYF
TRBV27	15	-	-	TRBJ1-2	TGTGCCAGCAGTTTGACCTCGGCAGGGTCCTATGGCTACACCTTC	CASSLTSAGSYGYTF
TRBV18	12	-	-	TRBJ2-1	TGTGCCAGCTCACCACAGGGGAATGAGCAGTTCTTC	CASSPQGNEQFF
TRBV19	14	-	TRBD1	TRBJ1-2	TGTGCCAGTAGTAAGGCCAGGGGGAACTATGGCTACACCTTC	CASSKARGNYGYTF
TRBV27	14	once	-	TRBJ2-2	TGTGCCACAAGCTTGCGGCGGAACACCGGGGAGCTGTTTTTT	CATSLRRNTGELFF
TRBV4-2	15	-	-	TRBJ2-7	TGTGCCAGCAGCCAAATCATTAGCGGATCCTACGAGCAGTACTTC	CASSQIISGSYEQYF
TRBV9	15	-	TRBD2	TRBJ2-7	TGTGCCAGCAGCGTAGGAGCGGGAAGCTCCTACGAGCAGTACTTC	CASSVGAGSSYEQYF
TRBV5-1	13	-	-	TRBJ2-7	TGCGCCAGCAGCTTGCGGGGGATCAACGAGCAGTACTTC	CASSLRGINEQYF
TRBV5-1	16	-	TRBD1	TRBJ2-3	TGCGCCAGCAGCCCCTACAGGGGAACCTCCACAGATACGCAGTATTTT	CASSPYRGTSTDTQYF
TRBV5-5	15	-	TRBD2	TRBJ2-7	TGTGCCAGCAGCTGGACCGGGACTAATTCCTACGAGCAGTACTTC	CASSWTGTNSYEQYF
TRBV6-5	16	-	-	TRBJ1-4	TGTGCCAGCAGTTACTCCTCCGGGGGACTCGGTGAAAAACTGTTTTTT	CASSYSSGGLGEKLFF
TRBV7-9	19	once	TRBD2	TRBJ2-1	TGTGCCAGCAGCGGAATGGGACTAGCGGGAGGACCAGGGCCAAATGAGCAGTTCTTC	CASSGMGLAGGPGPNEQFF
TRBV5-4	17	-	TRBD2	TRBJ2-7	TGTGCCAGCAGCTTGGGATTCGGAGCGGGAGGGGCCTACGAGCAGTACTTC	CASSLGFGAGGAYEQYF
TRBV4-1	14	-	-	TRBJ1-2	TGCGCCAGCAGCCAAGGGGACATTGACTATGGCTACACCTTC	CASSQGDIDYGYTF
TRBV6-5	13	-	-	TRBJ1-5	TGTGCCAGCACTGTGGGGCCCGGTCAGCCCCAGCATTTT	CASTVGPGQPQHF
TRBV18	16	-	-	TRBJ1-1	TGTGCCAGCTCACCACCGACAGTAGCGGTTGAAACTGAAGCTTTCTTT	CASSPPTVAVETEAFF
TRBV19	13	once	TRBD2	TRBJ2-3	TGTGCCAGTAGTAGCGGGAGTTGGTATACGCAGTATTTT	CASSSGSWYTQYF
TRBV5-6	14	-	-	TRBJ2-7	TGTGCCAGCAGCTTGGCCAACAGGCGGGGCGAGCAGTACTTC	CASSLANRRGEQYF
TRBV27	17	-	TRBD1	TRBJ2-5	TGTGCCAGCAGGAGCTTACGACAGGGGGAAAACCAAGAGACCCAGTACTTC	CASRSLRQGENQETQYF
TRBV9	16	-	-	TRBJ2-3	TGTGCCAGCAGCGTAGGAACGGGAGCTAGCACAGATACGCAGTATTTT	CASSVGTGASTDTQYF
TRBV23-1	16	-	TRBD1	TRBJ1-5	TGCGCCAGCAGTCAAAAAGACAGGGTTGCCAATCAGCCCCAGCATTTT	CASSQKDRVANQPQHF
TRBV25-1	14	-	-	TRBJ2-7	TGTGCCAGCAGTGAGGACTCCCCTTCCTACGAGCAGTACTTC	CASSEDSPSYEQYF
TRBV19	12	-	-	TRBJ2-7	TGTGCCAGTAGTGCGGGCTTGGGCGAGCAGTACTTC	CASSAGLGEQYF
TRBV29-1	17	-	TRBD2	TRBJ2-2	TGCAGCGTTGCAGGGGTTAGCGGGAGTAGAAACACCGGGGAGCTGTTTTTT	CSVAGVSGSRNTGELFF
TRBV6-1	14	-	-	TRBJ1-5	TGTGCCAGCAGGGCGGCGATTAGCAATCAGCCCCAGCATTTT	CASRAAISNQPQHF
TRBV4-1	15	-	TRBD2	TRBJ2-1	TGCGCCAGCAGCCAACTAGCGGGAGGAAACAATGAGCAGTTCTTC	CASSQLAGGNNEQFF
TRBV5-1	15	-	-	TRBJ2-5	TGCGCCAGCAGCTCGGAAGGACAGAGGAAAGAGACCCAGTACTTC	CASSSEGQRKETQYF
TRBV7-6	13	-	-	TRBJ1-2	TGTGCCAGCAGCACACGGACGGGAAATGGCTACACCTTC	CASSTRTGNGYTF
TRBV4-1	18	-	TRBD2	TRBJ2-7	TGCGCCAGCAGCCAAGAAGGTCTAGCGGGTGCTGTTGCCTACGAGCAGTACTTC	CASSQEGLAGAVAYEQYF
TRBV4-1	17	-	-	TRBJ1-3	TGCGCCAGCAGCCATTATAGGACGGCGGGCTCTGGAAACACCATATATTTT	CASSHYRTAGSGNTIYF
TRBV13	16	once	TRBD2	TRBJ2-7	TGTGCCAGCAGCTTAGGCGGGACTAGCGGGAGAAACGAGCAGTACTTC	CASSLGGTSGRNEQYF
TRBV19	13	-	TRBD1	TRBJ1-1	TGTGCCAGTACTGTGGACAGGGTCACTGAAGCTTTCTTT	CASTVDRVTEAFF
TRBV29-1	13	-	-	TRBJ1-1	TGCAGCGCCCGTGGCGGAAGGAGAACGGAAGCTTTCTTT	CSARGGRRTEAFF
TRBV19	14	-	-	TRBJ1-2	TGTGCCAGTAGTATTTTGGGAAGTCAGGGTGGCTACACCTTC	CASSILGSQGGYTF
TRBV11-2	16	-	-	TRBJ2-2	TGTGCCAGCAGCTTAGCGCCCGGGGTAAACACCGGGGAGCTGTTTTTT	CASSLAPGVNTGELFF
TRBV5-1	15	-	-	TRBJ2-3	TGCGCCAGCAGCTTGGAAGGGGCTAGCACAGATACGCAGTATTTT	CASSLEGASTDTQYF
TRBV10-3	15	-	TRBD2	TRBJ2-2	TGTGCCATCAGCTTTGGGCTAGCGGGGACCGGGGAGCTGTTTTTT	CAISFGLAGTGELFF
TRBV6-5	16	-	-	TRBJ1-2	TGTGCCAGCAGTTACCCGAGGGGGGGGGAATTGGAGTCAGGCACCTTC	CASSYPRGGELESGTF
TRBV7-2	14	-	TRBD1	TRBJ2-1	TGTGCCAGCAGCTTAGGGTACAGGGGTCAGGGCCAGTTCTTC	CASSLGYRGQGQFF
TRBV29-1	13	-	TRBD1	TRBJ1-1	TGCAGCGCTCACGGGACAGGGAACACTGAAGCTTTCTTT	CSAHGTGNTEAFF
TRBV7-9	16	-	TRBD2	TRBJ2-4	TGTGCCAGCAGCTTAGAGCATTCTAGCGGGAGATACATTCAGTACTTC	CASSLEHSSGRYIQYF
TRBV11-2	14	-	TRBD1	TRBJ2-7	TGTGCCAGCAGCTCCGGGACAGGGACCTACGAGCAGTACTTC	CASSSGTGTYEQYF
TRBV28	12	-	TRBD1	TRBJ1-2	TGTGCCAGCAGTCTTGACAGGGGATTACTCTCCTTC	CASSLDRGLLSF
TRBV19	17	-	TRBD1	TRBJ1-1	TGTGCCAGTAGTAACCCGGGACAGGTAACTTGGTACACTGAAGCTTTCTTT	CASSNPGQVTWYTEAFF
TRBV12-5	17	-	TRBD2	TRBJ2-7	TGTGCTAGCCGGACTAGCGGGAGTCTAGGAAGCTCCTACGAGCAGTACTTC	CASRTSGSLGSSYEQYF
TRBV4-1	15	-	TRBD2	TRBJ2-1	TGCGCCAGCAGCCAAGTGGGCGGGAGGGCCCATGAGCAGTTCTTC	CASSQVGGRAHEQFF
TRBV18	18	-	TRBD1	TRBJ2-2	TGTGCCAGCTCACCTGTCCCAGCAGGGGGCCGTGACACCGGGGAGCTGTTTTTT	CASSPVPAGGRDTGELFF
TRBV14	14	-	TRBD2	TRBJ2-1	TGTGCCAGCAGCCAAGTGACTAGCATCGATGAGCAGTTCTTC	CASSQVTSIDEQFF
TRBV5-4	13	once	TRBD1	TRBJ2-1	TGTGCCAGCAGCTTGGCCCGGGACAGTGAGCAGTTCTTC	CASSLARDSEQFF